The T cell receptor (beta chain) described here comes from a study of T cell responses to AZD1222 COVID-19 vaccine. Concerning this clone: Antigen specificity is unknown.

Repertoires were generated with immunoSEQ multiplex PCR, while TCRdb's copy carries only in-frame clones and drops some. The data contain around 140,000 clones, roughly 90% of them singletons. Trimming took 5 bases from V and 1 from J; bases not matched to a gene: 7. The CDR3 extends over 15 amino acids. The germline V gene encodes CDR1 MGHRA and CDR2 YSYEKL. Study conclusions and caveats: The repertoires were collected only after the peak T cell response. White British ancestry dominated among donors, who included more females, and clonal diversity was possibly underestimated. Baseline serostatus was positive in only five to seven AZD1222 recipients.

This clonotype was obtained from an adult in good health. Sample: peripheral blood, taken on day 0 of AZD1222 vaccination. The V and J genes are TRBV4-1 and TRBJ1-1, with 7 bases aligning to TRBD1. The CDR3 DNA sequence: TGCGCCAGCAGCTATCGGGACAGCTCGAACACTGAAGCTTTCTTT. This codes for CASSYRDSSNTEAFF.